Below, 24 T cell receptor beta chains from the same sample are listed, as sequenced in a study of blood T cell repertoires in COVID-19. The protocol was immunoSEQ multiplex PCR, while the TCRdb copy is restricted to in-frame clones and leaves out a portion. The sample holds hundreds of thousands of clones, 70% to 90% seen once. The sequencing sample was made of peripheral blood. The receptors shown here come from a woman aged 18-29 years who had recovered from COVID-19.

This clone was seen a few times. The rearrangement uses TRBV4-3 and TRBJ2-2, with TRBD2 matching over 9 bases. The CDR3 is made up of 17 amino acids. Losses at the gene ends were 0 bases for V and 4 bases for J; bases not matched to a gene: 6. Germline CDR1 reads LGHNA; CDR2 reads YSLEER. The CDR3 DNA is TGCGCCAGCAGCCAAGATAGGGCGGGAGGGCCCACCGGGGAGCTGTTTTTT. It translates to CASSQDRAGGPTGELFF.

The count of this clone is one. This chain links TRBV4-1 with TRBJ2-7, with D possibly TRBD1 on 5 matching bases. V shed 1 base and J shed 5 bases, with 15 bases lying between them. The CDR3 has 15 amino acids. The germline V gene has CDR1 MGHRA and CDR2 YSYEKL. In DNA, the CDR3 is TGCGCCAGCAGCCAAGGGGGCAGCCCCCGGAACGAGCAGTACTTC. This sequence encodes CASSQGGSPRNEQYF.

This sequence joins TRBV28 and TRBJ1-2; no firm D call. The CDR3 is 14 residues long. Germline V gives CDR1 MDHEN, CDR2 SYDVKM. Trimming pared 5 bases from V and 6 bases from J, leaving 16 bases between. CDR3 DNA: TGTGCCAGCAGTAGACCGACCGCGGAGGATGGCTACACCTTC. Its protein product is CASSRPTAEDGYTF.

The chain uses TRBV5-6 and TRBJ1-4; a possible D gene is TRBD1 (5 bases). The V gene's germline CDR1 is SGHDT and CDR2 YYEEEE. Between the trimmed V and J ends, which lost 0 bases and 8 bases, there was a span of 11 bases. The CDR3 runs 14 residues. The CDR3 DNA is TGTGCCAGCAGCTTGGCAGGGTATGACGAAAAACTGTTTTTT. This encodes CASSLAGYDEKLFF.

V is TRBV9 and J is TRBJ2-2, with D possibly matching TRBD2 (5 bases). Trimming took 6 bases from V and 1 from J, leaving 16 bases between them. The CDR3 has 16 amino acids. Germline V gene sequence: CDR1 SGDLS, CDR2 YYNGEE. The DNA of the CDR3 is TGTGCCAGCAACTCTCCCCGCGGGTTGAACACCGGGGAGCTGTTTTTT. The encoded protein is CASNSPRGLNTGELFF.

V is TRBV5-1 and J is TRBJ2-3; 7 bases are a match to TRBD1. The CDR3 covers 14 residues. V was clipped by 4 bases and J by 1 base; unmatched bases: 3. CDR1 and CDR2 (germline): SGHRS, YFSETQ. The chain's CDR3 is CASSEGQGTDTQYF. The CDR3 coding sequence is TGCGCCAGCAGCGAAGGACAGGGCACAGATACGCAGTATTTT.

This chain connects TRBV2 to TRBJ1-1; 7 nucleotides line up with TRBD1. CDR1 is SNHLY, CDR2 FYNNEI, per germline. There are 14 residues in the CDR3. The ends lost 5 bases at V and 3 bases at J; junction bases unmatched: 6. The CDR3 loop reads CASSSRGVDTEAFF. The DNA for the CDR3 is TGTGCCAGCAGTTCCAGGGGGGTAGACACTGAAGCTTTCTTT.

This chain connects TRBV18 to TRBJ2-7, with 10 bases fitting TRBD2. Looked up from germline, CDR1 is KGHSH and CDR2 is LQKENI. The V gene end was trimmed by 0 bases and the J gene end by 1 base; junction bases not matched to a gene: 6. This CDR3 spans 17 amino acids. As DNA, the CDR3 is TGTGCCAGCTCACCACCGGGACTAGCGACAGGTTCCTACGAGCAGTACTTC. It translates to CASSPPGLATGSYEQYF.

This clone has only one observation. The J gene is TRBJ2-3, the V gene TRBV13; the D gene is possibly TRBD2 (6 bases). In germline, CDR1 is PRHDT, CDR2 FYEKMQ (reference sequence). V lost 4 bases and J 5 bases, leaving 16 bases between the germline ends. This CDR3 has 15 residues. The CDR3 is CASSSRGGIGDTQYF. The CDR3 nucleotides are TGTGCCAGCAGCTCTAGGGGCGGGATAGGAGATACGCAGTATTTT. The entire variable domain, with the rest obtained from reference TRBV13 and TRBJ2-3, is as follows: AAGVIQSPRHLIKEKRETATLKCYPIPRHDTVYWYQQGPGQDPQFLISFYEKMQSDKGSIPDRFSAQQFSDYHSELNMSSLELGDSALYFCASSSRGGIGDTQYFGPGTRLTVL.

V is TRBV4-1 and J is TRBJ1-3; TRBD1 might be the D (5 bases). CDR1 and CDR2 (germline): MGHRA, YSYEKL. V was trimmed by 0 bases and J by 0 bases, leaving 9 bases between them. The CDR3 runs 16 residues. CDR3 amino acids: CASSQDLTDSGNTIYF. The CDR3 DNA reads as TGCGCCAGCAGCCAAGATCTGACAGACTCTGGAAACACCATATATTTT.

This chain connects TRBV6-5 to TRBJ1-3; D gene ambiguous. Germline V gene lookup returns CDR1 MNHEY and CDR2 SVGAGI. V was shortened by 0 bases and J by 0 bases, with 9 bases between the two germline ends. This CDR3 region has 16 residues. As DNA, the CDR3 is TGTGCCAGCAGTTACTCCTGGGAGAGCTCTGGAAACACCATATATTTT. Translated: CASSYSWESSGNTIYF.

The V and J genes are TRBV6-6 and TRBJ1-1; 8 bases match TRBD1. This CDR3 region has 13 residues. The J segment lost 6 bases and the V segment lost 7 bases, leaving 7 bases of the junction unmatched. The V gene's germline CDR1 is MNHNY and CDR2 SVGAGI (reference sequence). For the CDR3, the DNA is TGTGCCAGCACCGACAGGGGTTCGTCTGAAGCTTTCTTT. It is translated as CASTDRGSSEAFF.

The CDR3 nucleotides read TGTGCCAGCAGTTTAATGACTAGCTCCTACAATGAGCAGTTCTTC. This gives the protein CASSLMTSSYNEQFF. The chain uses TRBV27 and TRBJ2-1, with D possibly TRBD2 on 6 matching bases. Germline V gene data show CDR1 as MNHEY and CDR2 as SMNVEV (reference sequence). V was pared by 2 bases and J by 0 bases, with 8 bases between. The CDR3 covers 15 residues.

CDR3 region: CASRATGTLEAFF. The CDR3 nucleotides read TGTGCCAGCAGAGCGACAGGGACCCTCGAAGCTTTCTTT. J is TRBJ1-1 and V is TRBV12-3 or TRBV12-4; 7 bases line up with TRBD1. The CDR3 has 13 amino acids. The trim removed 6 bases at V and 8 bases at J, leaving 9 bases unmatched.

The gene calls are TRBV27 and TRBJ1-1; weak D call: TRBD1 (5 bases). V lost 3 bases and J lost 7, with 12 bases in between. The germline gives CDR1 MNHEY, CDR2 SMNVEV (reference sequence). This CDR3 has 13 residues. The CDR3 sequence: CASSFTGYNEAFF. CDR3 bases: TGTGCCAGCAGTTTCACAGGCTACAATGAAGCTTTCTTT.

This chain links TRBV6-5 with TRBJ2-7; perhaps TRBD2 as D (5 bases). CDR1 and CDR2 (germline): MNHEY, SVGAGI. V dropped 8 bases and J dropped 5 bases, with 16 bases sitting between them. CDR3 size: 13 residues. For the CDR3, the DNA is TGTGCCAGCGCCATGGTGTGGGGAGACGAGCAGTACTTC. It specifies CASAMVWGDEQYF.

This clone was seen once. The chain links TRBV5-5 to TRBJ1-1; D is ambiguous. V dropped 0 bases and J dropped 3 bases, with 15 bases sitting between them. The CDR3 contains 16 residues. Looked up from germline, CDR1 is SGHKS and CDR2 is YYEKEE (reference sequence). The CDR3 region has the DNA TGTGCCAGCAGCTTGGCCACGAGGGATTTGGACACTGAAGCTTTCTTT. Translated, it gives CASSLATRDLDTEAFF. Full variable domain (remainder filled in from reference TRBV5-5 and TRBJ1-1): DAGVTQSPTHLIKTRGQQVTLRCSPISGHKSVSWYQQVLGQGPQFIFQYYEKEERGRGNFPDRFSARQFPNYSSELNVNALLLGDSALYLCASSLATRDLDTEAFFGQGTRLTVV.

The V and J genes are TRBV7-8 and TRBJ1-2; D possibly corresponds to TRBD1 (6 bases). The V end was cut by 6 bases, the J end by 5 bases, with 10 bases between. This CDR3 spans 12 amino acids. The germline V gene has CDR1 SGHVS and CDR2 FQNEAQ. CDR3 loop: CASSPGDYGYTF. The CDR3 nucleotides read TGTGCCAGCAGTCCAGGGGATTATGGCTACACCTTC.

The gene calls are TRBV6-5 and TRBJ2-7; 11 bases map to TRBD1. In germline, CDR1 is MNHEY, CDR2 SVGAGI. Losses at the gene ends were 6 bases for V and 4 bases for J; bases not matched to a gene: 5. The CDR3 length is 14 residues. The DNA for the CDR3 is TGTGCCAGCAGCGCCGGGACAGGGGGTTACGAGCAGTACTTC. It translates to CASSAGTGGYEQYF.

This clone was detected a few times. The chain uses TRBV5-4 and TRBJ2-2; weak D call: TRBD1 (5 bases). The CDR3 loop spans 14 amino acids. The V gene lost 3 bases and the J gene lost 4 bases, with 10 bases spanning the gap. In germline, CDR1 is SGHNT, CDR2 YYREEE (reference sequence). For the CDR3, the DNA is TGTGCCAGCAGCTGGCAGGGAAGCACCGGGGAGCTGTTTTTT. It codes for CASSWQGSTGELFF. The whole variable domain, filled in from reference TRBV5-4 and TRBJ2-2, reads ETGVTQSPTHLIKTRGQQVTLRCSSQSGHNTVSWYQQALGQGPQFIFQYYREEENGRGNFPPRFSGLQFPNYSSELNVNALELDDSALYLCASSWQGSTGELFFGEGSRLTVL.

DNA of the CDR3: TGTGCCAGCAGACCGCAGGGGCCTGATACGCAGTATTTT. This gives the protein CASRPQGPDTQYF. The chain carries TRBV6-5 and TRBJ2-3; TRBD1 is a possible D gene (6 bases). Germline V gene sequence: CDR1 MNHEY, CDR2 SVGAGI. Trimming stripped 6 bases from V and 6 bases from J, with 13 bases between. This CDR3 comprises 13 residues.

V and J are TRBV12-3 or TRBV12-4 and TRBJ1-2, with 9 bases lining up with TRBD1. J gave up 6 bases and V 7 bases, and 6 bases lay outside the gene matches. This CDR3 is 13 amino acids long. The CDR3 loop reads CASTYRDRDGYTF. The DNA for the CDR3 is TGTGCCAGCACTTACCGGGACAGGGATGGCTACACCTTC.

The V gene is TRBV11-2, the J gene TRBJ2-1, with TRBD2 matching 12 bases. CDR1 and CDR2 from the germline V gene are SGHAT and FQNNGV. With 5 bases clipped from V and 2 bases from J, the junction kept 7 bases outside the gene matches. CDR3 length equals 17 residues. The CDR3 loop reads CASSPLTSGRAYNEQFF. The CDR3 region has the DNA TGTGCCAGCAGCCCCTTGACTAGCGGGAGAGCCTACAATGAGCAGTTCTTC.

The rearrangement links TRBV11-2 to TRBJ2-1; TRBD2 might be the D (6 bases). The length of the CDR3 is 16 residues. Germline lookup yields CDR1 SGHAT and CDR2 FQNNGV. The ends were cut back, 1 base at V and 2 bases at J, with 12 bases in the middle. The CDR3 DNA follows: TGTGCCAGCAGCTTAGTCCCAGCGGGCACCTACAATGAGCAGTTCTTC. Residues: CASSLVPAGTYNEQFF.